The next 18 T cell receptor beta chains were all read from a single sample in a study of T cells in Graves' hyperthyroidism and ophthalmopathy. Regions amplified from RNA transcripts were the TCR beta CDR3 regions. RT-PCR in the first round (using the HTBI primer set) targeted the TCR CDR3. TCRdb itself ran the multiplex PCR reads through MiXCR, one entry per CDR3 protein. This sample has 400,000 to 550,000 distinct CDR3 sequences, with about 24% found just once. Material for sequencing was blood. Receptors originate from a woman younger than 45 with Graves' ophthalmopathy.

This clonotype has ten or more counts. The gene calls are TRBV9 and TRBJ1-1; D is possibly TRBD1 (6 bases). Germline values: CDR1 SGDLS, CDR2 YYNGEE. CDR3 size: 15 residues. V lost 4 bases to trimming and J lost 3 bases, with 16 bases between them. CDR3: CASSLIRGWDTEAFF. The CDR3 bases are TGTGCCAGCAGCCTCATTAGGGGGTGGGACACTGAAGCTTTCTTT.

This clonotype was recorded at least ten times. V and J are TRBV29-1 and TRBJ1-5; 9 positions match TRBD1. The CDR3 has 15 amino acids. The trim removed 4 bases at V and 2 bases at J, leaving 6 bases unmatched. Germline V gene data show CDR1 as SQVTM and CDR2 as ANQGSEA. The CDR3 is CSVVWTGVGNQPQHF. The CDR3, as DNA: TGCAGCGTTGTTTGGACAGGGGTGGGCAATCAGCCCCAGCATTTT. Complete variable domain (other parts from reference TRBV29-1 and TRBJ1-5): SAVISQKPSRDICQRGTSLTIQCQVDSQVTMMFWYRQQPGQSLTLIATANQGSEATYESGFVIDKFPISRPNLTFSTLTVSNMSPEDSSIYLCSVVWTGVGNQPQHFGDGTRLSIL.

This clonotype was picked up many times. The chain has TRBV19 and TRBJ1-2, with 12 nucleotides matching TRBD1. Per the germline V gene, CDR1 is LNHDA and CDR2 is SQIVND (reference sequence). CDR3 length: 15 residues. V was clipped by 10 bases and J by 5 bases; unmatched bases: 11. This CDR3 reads CATQRDRGRIYGYTF. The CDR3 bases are TGTGCCACCCAACGGGACAGGGGGCGCATTTATGGCTACACCTTC.

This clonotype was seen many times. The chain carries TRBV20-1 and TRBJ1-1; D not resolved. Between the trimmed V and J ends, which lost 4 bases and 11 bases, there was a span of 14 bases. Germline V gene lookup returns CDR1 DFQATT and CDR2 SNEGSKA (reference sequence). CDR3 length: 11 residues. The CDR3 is CSAKRAERAFF. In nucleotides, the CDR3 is TGCAGTGCTAAGAGGGCCGAGAGGGCTTTCTTT.

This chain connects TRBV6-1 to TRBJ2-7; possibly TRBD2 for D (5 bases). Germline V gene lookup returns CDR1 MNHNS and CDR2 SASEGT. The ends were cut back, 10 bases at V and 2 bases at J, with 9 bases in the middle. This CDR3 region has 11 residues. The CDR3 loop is CATEVAYEQYF. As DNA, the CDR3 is TGTGCCACGGAGGTTGCCTACGAGCAGTACTTC.

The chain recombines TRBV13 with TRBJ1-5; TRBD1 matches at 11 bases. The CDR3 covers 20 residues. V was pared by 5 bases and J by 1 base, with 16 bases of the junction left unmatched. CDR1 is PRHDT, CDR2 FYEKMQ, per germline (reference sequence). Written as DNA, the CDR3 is TGTGCCAGCAGCCCTAAGACTTTCGGACAGGGGGCTCTAAGCAATCAGCCCCAGCATTTT. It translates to CASSPKTFGQGALSNQPQHF.

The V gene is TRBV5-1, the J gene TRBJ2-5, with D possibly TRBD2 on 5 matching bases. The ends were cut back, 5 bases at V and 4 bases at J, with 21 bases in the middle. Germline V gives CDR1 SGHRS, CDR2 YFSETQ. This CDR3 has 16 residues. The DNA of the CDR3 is TGCGCCAGCAGGATGGAGGTAGGAATAGCCGGAGAGACCCAGTACTTC. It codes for CASRMEVGIAGETQYF.

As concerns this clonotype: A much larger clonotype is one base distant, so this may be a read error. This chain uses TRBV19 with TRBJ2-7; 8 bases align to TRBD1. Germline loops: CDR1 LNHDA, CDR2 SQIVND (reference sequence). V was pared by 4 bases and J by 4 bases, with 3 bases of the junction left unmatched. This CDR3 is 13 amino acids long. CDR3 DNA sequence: TGTGCCAGTAGTAGGGGACAGGAATACGAGCAGTACGTC. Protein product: CASSRGQEYEQYV.

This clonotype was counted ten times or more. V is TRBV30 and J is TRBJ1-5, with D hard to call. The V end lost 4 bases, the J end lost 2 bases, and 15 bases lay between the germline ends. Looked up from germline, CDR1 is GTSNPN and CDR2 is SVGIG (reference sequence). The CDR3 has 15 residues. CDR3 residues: CAWKPGPPGNQPQHF. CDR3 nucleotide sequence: TGTGCCTGGAAGCCCGGACCACCCGGCAATCAGCCCCAGCATTTT.

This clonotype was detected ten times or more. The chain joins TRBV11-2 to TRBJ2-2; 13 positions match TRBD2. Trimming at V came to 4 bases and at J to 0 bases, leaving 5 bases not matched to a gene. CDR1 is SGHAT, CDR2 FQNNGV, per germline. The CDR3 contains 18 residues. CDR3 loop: CASSSWTSGGPNTGELFF. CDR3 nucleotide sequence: TGTGCCAGCAGCTCCTGGACTAGCGGGGGTCCGAACACCGGGGAGCTGTTTTTT.

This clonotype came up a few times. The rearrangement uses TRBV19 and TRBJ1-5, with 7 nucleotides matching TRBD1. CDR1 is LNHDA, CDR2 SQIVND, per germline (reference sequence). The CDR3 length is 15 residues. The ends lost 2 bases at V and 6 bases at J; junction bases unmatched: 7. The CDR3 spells CASSIPRGIAQPQHF. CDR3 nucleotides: TGTGCCAGTAGTATACCCAGGGGGATAGCTCAGCCCCAGCATTTT.

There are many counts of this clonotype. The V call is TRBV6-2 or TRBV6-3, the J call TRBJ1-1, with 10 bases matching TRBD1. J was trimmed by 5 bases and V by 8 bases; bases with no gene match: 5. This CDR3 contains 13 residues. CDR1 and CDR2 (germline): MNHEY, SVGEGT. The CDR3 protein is CASLSGQGTEAFF. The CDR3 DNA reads TGTGCCAGCTTGTCGGGACAGGGGACTGAAGCTTTCTTT.

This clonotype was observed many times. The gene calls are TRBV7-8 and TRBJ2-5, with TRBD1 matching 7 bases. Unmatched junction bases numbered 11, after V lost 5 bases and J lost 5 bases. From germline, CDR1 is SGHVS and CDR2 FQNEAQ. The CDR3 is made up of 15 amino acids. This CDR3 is CASSPGTADSETQYF. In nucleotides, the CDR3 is TGTGCCAGCAGCCCTGGGACAGCAGACTCCGAGACCCAGTACTTC.

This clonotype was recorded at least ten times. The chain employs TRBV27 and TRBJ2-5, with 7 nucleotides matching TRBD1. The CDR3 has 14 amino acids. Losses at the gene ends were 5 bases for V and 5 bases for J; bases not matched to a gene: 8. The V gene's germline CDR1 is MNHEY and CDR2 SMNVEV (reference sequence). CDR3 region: CASSPYQTGETQYF. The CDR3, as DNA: TGTGCCAGCAGTCCGTATCAGACAGGGGAGACCCAGTACTTC.

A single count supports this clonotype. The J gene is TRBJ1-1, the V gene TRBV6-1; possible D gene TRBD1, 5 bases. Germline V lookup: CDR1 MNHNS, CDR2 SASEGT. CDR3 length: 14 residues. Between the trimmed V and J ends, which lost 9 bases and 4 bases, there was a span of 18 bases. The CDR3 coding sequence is TGTGCCAGTACCCCCCGGGGGGTAGCCACTGAAGCTTTCTTT. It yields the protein CASTPRGVATEAFF.

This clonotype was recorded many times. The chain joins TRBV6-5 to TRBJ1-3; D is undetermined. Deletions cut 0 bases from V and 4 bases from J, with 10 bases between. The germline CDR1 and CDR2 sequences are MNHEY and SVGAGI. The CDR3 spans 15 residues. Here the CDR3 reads CASSYSTGSGNTIYF. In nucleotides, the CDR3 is TGTGCCAGCAGTTACTCGACGGGATCCGGAAACACCATATATTTT.

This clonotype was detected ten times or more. Here the CDR3 DNA reads TGTGCCAGCTTGCGGGACAGGAACACTGAAGCTTTCTTT. Residues: CASLRDRNTEAFF. The rearrangement links TRBV2 to TRBJ1-1, with 7 bases fitting TRBD1. The J segment lost 1 base and the V segment lost 8 bases, leaving 4 bases of the junction unmatched. The germline V gene encodes CDR1 SNHLY and CDR2 FYNNEI. This CDR3 has 13 residues.

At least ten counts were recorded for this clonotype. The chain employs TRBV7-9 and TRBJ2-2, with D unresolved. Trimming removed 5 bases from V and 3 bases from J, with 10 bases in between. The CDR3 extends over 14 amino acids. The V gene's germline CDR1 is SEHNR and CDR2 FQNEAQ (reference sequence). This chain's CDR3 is CASSAHSDTGELFF. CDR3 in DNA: TGTGCCAGCAGCGCCCACAGCGACACCGGGGAGCTGTTTTTT.